The 23 T cell receptor beta chains below were found in one sample sequenced in a study of chemoradiotherapy in HPV16-positive cancers. The table came from immunoSEQ multiplex PCR; TCRdb's copy has only in-frame clones and leaves some out. The sample consists of about 15,000 clones, 55% to 75% of them appearing once. This specimen was tumor tissue, taken from a patient who underwent chemoradiotherapy. Receptor source: a human donor with HPV-associated anogenital cancer.

This clone was counted between two and nine times. The rearrangement links TRBV5-5 to TRBJ2-7, with no clear D. The CDR3 totals 11 residues. Germline CDR1 is SGHKS and CDR2 is YYEKEE (reference sequence). Trimming took off 0 bases at V and 5 bases at J, with 3 bases between the two ends. CDR3 in amino acids: CASSLVNEQYF. The CDR3, as DNA: TGTGCCAGCAGCTTGGTCAACGAGCAGTACTTC.

The V gene is TRBV9, the J gene TRBJ2-1, with 7 bases matching TRBD2. This CDR3 spans 14 amino acids. Per germline, CDR1 SGDLS and CDR2 YYNGEE. The ends lost 0 bases at V and 5 bases at J; junction bases unmatched: 2. CDR3 residues: CASSVALADNEQFF. As DNA, the CDR3 is TGTGCCAGCAGCGTAGCGCTAGCGGACAATGAGCAGTTCTTC.

J is TRBJ1-1 and V is TRBV18, with TRBD1 identical over 8 bases. CDR1 and CDR2 (germline): KGHSH, LQKENI. The trim removed 5 bases at V and 3 bases at J, leaving 8 bases unmatched. The CDR3 consists of 15 residues. CDR3 sequence reads: CASSFQQGVDTEAFF. The CDR3 coding sequence is TGTGCCAGCTCATTCCAACAGGGGGTGGACACTGAAGCTTTCTTT.

This clone occurred once. The V call is TRBV5-6, the J call TRBJ1-2; no firm D call. The CDR3 spans 14 residues. Trimming pared 1 base from V and 2 bases from J, leaving 9 bases between. From germline, CDR1 is SGHDT and CDR2 YYEEEE. The CDR3: CASSLRSGNYGYTF. CDR3 nucleotides: TGTGCCAGCAGCTTGAGGTCCGGGAACTATGGCTACACCTTC.

This chain links TRBV5-1 with TRBJ2-1, with a tentative D call TRBD2 (7 bases). Germline V gene data show CDR1 as SGHRS and CDR2 as YFSETQ. Trimming cost V 4 bases and J 7 bases, with 18 bases left between them. CDR3 length: 15 residues. The CDR3 DNA reads as TGCGCCAGCAGCGCACAACAGGGAGGGGTAAATGAGCAGTTCTTC. It codes for CASSAQQGGVNEQFF.

This chain links TRBV6-6 with TRBJ2-7; D is unresolved. The CDR3 consists of 13 residues. Germline V gene lookup returns CDR1 MNHNY and CDR2 SVGAGI (reference sequence). Trimming removed 0 bases from V and 0 bases from J, with 3 bases in between. CDR3 sequence (DNA): TGTGCCAGCAGTTACTCGATCTCCTACGAGCAGTACTTC. Its protein is CASSYSISYEQYF.

The rearrangement links TRBV5-4 to TRBJ2-7; D gene uncertain. The CDR3 has 16 amino acids. V lost 4 bases, J lost 4 bases, and 21 bases lay in between. CDR1 and CDR2 (germline): SGHNT, YYREEE (reference sequence). CDR3: CASSQEESQYEYEQYF. CDR3 nucleotide sequence: TGTGCCAGCAGCCAAGAAGAATCCCAATACGAGTACGAGCAGTACTTC.

This chain's CDR3 is CASSPTGSSNQPQHF. As DNA, the CDR3 is TGTGCCAGCAGCCCTACAGGATCCAGCAATCAGCCCCAGCATTTT. The gene calls are TRBV2 and TRBJ1-5, with a weak D call TRBD1 (5 bases). V lost 6 bases and J lost 1, with 13 bases in between. Germline CDR1 and CDR2: SNHLY and FYNNEI. The CDR3 spans 15 residues.

The chain carries TRBV29-1 and TRBJ1-2; unclear D gene. Looked up from germline, CDR1 is SQVTM and CDR2 is ANQGSEA. The CDR3 length is 13 residues. Trimming shortened V by 4 bases and J by 5 bases, and 14 bases separated the two germline ends. CDR3 DNA: TGCAGCGTTGTACCCGACATAGGGTATGGCTACACCTTC. Encoded protein: CSVVPDIGYGYTF. Full variable domain (missing parts from reference TRBV29-1 and TRBJ1-2): SAVISQKPSRDICQRGTSLTIQCQVDSQVTMMFWYRQQPGQSLTLIATANQGSEATYESGFVIDKFPISRPNLTFSTLTVSNMSPEDSSIYLCSVVPDIGYGYTFGSGTRLTVV.

The rearrangement links TRBV5-4 to TRBJ2-1; 8 positions agree with TRBD1. V lost 4 bases, J lost 9 bases, and 15 bases stayed unmatched. The CDR3 is made up of 16 amino acids. Germline CDR1 SGHNT, CDR2 YYREEE (reference sequence). CDR3 bases: TGTGCCAGCAGCCCCCAGGGGGCGCTCGGTCGTGGTGAGCAGTTCTTC. It translates to CASSPQGALGRGEQFF.

This chain links TRBV7-9 with TRBJ2-7; no firm D call. The germline V and J ends were trimmed by 3 bases and 2 bases, with 5 bases remaining between them. The CDR3 runs to 12 residues. Germline CDR1 is SEHNR and CDR2 is FQNEAQ (reference sequence). Here the CDR3 reads CASSFSTYEQYF. The CDR3 nucleotides are TGTGCCAGCAGCTTCAGCACCTACGAGCAGTACTTC.

V is TRBV4-2 and J is TRBJ1-2; D is perhaps TRBD1 (6 bases). V lost 9 bases and J lost 5, with 13 bases in between. This CDR3 spans 12 amino acids. Germline V gene data show CDR1 as LGHNA and CDR2 as YNFKEQ. This CDR3 is CASQGSEYGYTF. In DNA form, the CDR3 reads TGTGCCAGTCAGGGGAGTGAATATGGCTACACCTTC.

The chain employs TRBV7-3 and TRBJ2-6; 13 positions match TRBD2. Germline assignment: CDR1 SGHTA and CDR2 FQGTGA. V was clipped by 3 bases and J by 1 base; unmatched bases: 0. The CDR3 is 17 amino acids. CDR3 sequence reads: CASSLTSGGSGANVLTF. The CDR3 bases are TGTGCCAGCAGCTTGACTAGCGGGGGGTCTGGGGCCAACGTCCTGACTTTC. Filled out from reference TRBV7-3 and TRBJ2-6, the complete variable domain reads GAGVSQTPSNKVTEKGKYVELRCDPISGHTALYWYRQSLGQGPEFLIYFQGTGAADDSGLPNDRFFAVRPEGSVSTLKIQRTERGDSAVYLCASSLTSGGSGANVLTFGAGSRLTVL.

The chain links TRBV6-1 to TRBJ1-1; D is unresolved. This CDR3 contains 15 residues. Trimming pared 0 bases from V and 0 bases from J, leaving 8 bases between. Germline V lookup: CDR1 MNHNS, CDR2 SASEGT. The CDR3 nucleotides are TGTGCCAGCAGTGAAGCGCGTCTCATGAACACTGAAGCTTTCTTT. Protein product: CASSEARLMNTEAFF.

The V gene is TRBV7-9, the J gene TRBJ1-4; 10 bases line up with TRBD1. The germline V gene encodes CDR1 SEHNR and CDR2 FQNEAQ (reference sequence). The CDR3 is made up of 15 amino acids. With V trimmed by 5 bases and J by 8 bases, 8 bases remained unmatched. CDR3 sequence reads: CASSTGTGDWEKLFF. The DNA of the CDR3 is TGTGCCAGCAGCACTGGGACAGGGGATTGGGAAAAACTGTTTTTT.

The CDR3: CSVSPRGVTDNEQFF. The CDR3 DNA is TGCAGCGTTTCCCCTAGGGGGGTTACAGACAATGAGCAGTTCTTC. This chain uses TRBV29-1 with TRBJ2-1; D might be TRBD1 or TRBD2, each matching 6 bases. The CDR3 is made up of 15 amino acids. Trimming removed 5 bases from V and 5 bases from J, with 19 bases in between. Germline CDR1 is SQVTM and CDR2 is ANQGSEA.

DNA for the CDR3: TGCGCCAGCAGCTTGGACAGTGGCGGGACGTGGGGTGAGCAGTTCTTC. This translates into CASSLDSGGTWGEQFF. V usage is TRBV5-1 and J usage is TRBJ2-1; a possible D gene is TRBD2 (6 bases). The CDR3 spans 16 residues. V was shortened by 0 bases and J by 9 bases, with 19 bases between the two germline ends. Germline values: CDR1 SGHRS, CDR2 YFSETQ.

CDR3 sequence: CAWTENPGLGGQFF. The CDR3 DNA sequence: TGTGCCTGGACCGAAAACCCGGGACTAGGCGGGCAGTTCTTC. The rearrangement uses TRBV30 and TRBJ2-1, with 8 bases that match TRBD2. CDR3 length: 14 residues. Germline values: CDR1 GTSNPN, CDR2 SVGIG (reference sequence). Trimming removed 4 bases from V and 12 bases from J; junction bases left unmatched: 14.

This clone is large by share. The CDR3 DNA reads as TGTGCCTGGAGTGCGGGGACAGGGGATCAGCCCCAGCATTTT. Amino acid sequence: CAWSAGTGDQPQHF. The chain uses TRBV30 and TRBJ1-5; 10 bases fit TRBD1. The V segment lost 1 base and the J segment 5 bases; nucleotides outside the gene matches: 2. From germline, CDR1 is GTSNPN and CDR2 SVGIG (reference sequence). The CDR3 is made up of 14 amino acids. The full variable domain, completed using reference TRBV30 and TRBJ1-5, is SQTIHQWPATLVQPVGSPLSLECTVEGTSNPNLYWYRQAAGRGLQLLFYSVGIGQISSEVPQNLSASRPQDRQFILSSKKLLLSDSGFYLCAWSAGTGDQPQHFGDGTRLSIL.

The chain has TRBV4-1 and TRBJ1-2; D not certain. The germline V gene has CDR1 MGHRA and CDR2 YSYEKL. The germline V and J ends were trimmed by 0 bases and 7 bases, with 12 bases remaining between them. This CDR3 has 14 amino acids. The CDR3 sequence: CASSQDRNLGGYTF. In nucleotides, the CDR3 is TGCGCCAGCAGCCAAGATAGGAATCTCGGTGGCTACACCTTC.

J is TRBJ1-6 and V is TRBV6-1; no firm D call. Trimming shortened V by 4 bases and J by 2 bases, and 6 bases separated the two germline ends. CDR3 size: 14 residues. In germline, CDR1 is MNHNS, CDR2 SASEGT. Here the CDR3 DNA reads TGTGCCAGCAGTGCGGGCCCCTATAATTCACCCCTCCACTTT. Translated, it gives CASSAGPYNSPLHF.

This chain uses TRBV27 with TRBJ2-7, with a weak D call TRBD1 (7 bases). CDR1 and CDR2 (germline): MNHEY, SMNVEV (reference sequence). CDR3 length equals 13 residues. The ends were cut back, 6 bases at V and 3 bases at J, with 12 bases in the middle. CDR3 sequence reads: CASRRDSFYEQYF. DNA for the CDR3: TGTGCCAGCAGGCGGGACAGTTTCTACGAGCAGTACTTC.

This chain uses TRBV5-1 with TRBJ2-2, with 8 bases lining up with TRBD1. This CDR3 comprises 15 residues. Germline V gene data show CDR1 as SGHRS and CDR2 as YFSETQ. Trimming took 1 base from V and 5 from J; bases not matched to a gene: 4. The CDR3: CASSLQGAGTGELFF. The CDR3 nucleotides are TGCGCCAGCAGCTTGCAGGGGGCAGGAACCGGGGAGCTGTTTTTT.